The 24 T cell receptor beta chains given below trace back to one sample, sequenced in a study of shared clonotypes between healthy human individuals. Produced via immunoSEQ multiplex PCR; TCRdb's table is partial and in-frame only. Here the sample spans some 530,000 clones, approximately 82% being singletons. Input material: PBMCs. The receptors stem from a woman aged 40 to 55 in good health. Some clones in this sample may be carry-over from other donors' samples.

V gene TRBV28 combines with J gene TRBJ1-1; possible D gene TRBD1, 5 bases. This CDR3 spans 17 amino acids. V was shortened by 5 bases and J by 1 base, with 20 bases between the two germline ends. Germline V lookup: CDR1 MDHEN, CDR2 SYDVKM. CDR3 amino acids: CASSGPRAGRQNTEAFF. In nucleotides, the CDR3 is TGTGCCAGCAGTGGGCCTAGAGCGGGGCGACAGAACACTGAAGCTTTCTTT. Together with reference TRBV28 and TRBJ1-1, the CDR3 gives the full variable domain: DVKVTQSSRYLVKRTGEKVFLECVQDMDHENMFWYRQDPGLGLRLIYFSYDVKMKEKGDIPEGYSVSREKKERFSLILESASTNQTSMYLCASSGPRAGRQNTEAFFGQGTRLTVV.

V is TRBV28 and J is TRBJ2-4; D not resolved. This CDR3 contains 14 residues. Trimming pared 8 bases from V and 0 bases from J, leaving 11 bases between. Germline V gene sequence: CDR1 MDHEN, CDR2 SYDVKM. The CDR3 here is CASVSLLAKNIQYF. The CDR3 region has the DNA TGTGCCAGCGTCAGCTTGCTAGCCAAAAACATTCAGTACTTC.

V gene TRBV11-1 combines with J gene TRBJ2-7; TRBD1 agrees at 8 bases. The germline gives CDR1 SGHAT, CDR2 FQDESV (reference sequence). The CDR3 length is 15 residues. The V and J ends lost 5 bases and 0 bases, in that order; junction bases with no gene match: 6. This CDR3 reads CASSIPGTGSYEQYF. CDR3 DNA: TGTGCCAGCAGCATCCCCGGGACAGGCTCCTACGAGCAGTACTTC.

The chain recombines TRBV28 with TRBJ1-2; D is undetermined. The germline V and J ends were trimmed by 5 bases and 5 bases, with 6 bases remaining between them. The CDR3 is 11 amino acids. The germline V gene encodes CDR1 MDHEN and CDR2 SYDVKM. The CDR3 DNA sequence: TGTGCCAGCAGTCGGGTGTATGGCTACACCTTC. Translated: CASSRVYGYTF.

V and J are TRBV5-4 and TRBJ2-5; D possibly corresponds to TRBD1 (6 bases). The CDR3 is made up of 15 amino acids. Looked up from germline, CDR1 is SGHNT and CDR2 is YYREEE (reference sequence). With 0 bases removed from V and 4 bases from J, the gap between germline ends came to 13 bases. The CDR3 sequence is CASSLGTGPGETQYF. For the CDR3, the DNA is TGTGCCAGCAGCTTGGGAACAGGGCCTGGAGAGACCCAGTACTTC.

This chain uses TRBV28 with TRBJ2-7; the match to TRBD2 covers 9 bases. Germline CDR1 reads MDHEN; CDR2 reads SYDVKM. The V and J ends lost 7 bases and 6 bases, in that order; junction bases with no gene match: 7. The CDR3 contains 13 residues. The CDR3 DNA reads TGTGCCAGCACCTTAGCGGGAGAGGGCGAGCAGTACTTC. It is translated as CASTLAGEGEQYF.

This rearrangement joins TRBV7-2 to TRBJ1-5; no definite D call. Trimming took off 5 bases at V and 4 bases at J, with 9 bases between the two ends. The CDR3 spans 13 residues. The germline gives CDR1 SGHTA, CDR2 FQGNSA. CDR3 DNA sequence: TGTGCCAGCAGCCCAAGGAGAAATCAGCCCCAGCATTTT. Protein sequence: CASSPRRNQPQHF.

The chain combines TRBV19 with TRBJ1-2; D unresolved. The CDR3 spans 13 residues. CDR1 and CDR2 (germline): LNHDA, SQIVND (reference sequence). Between the trimmed V and J ends, which lost 3 bases and 4 bases, there was a span of 9 bases. The CDR3 reads CASSIRAFYGYTF. CDR3 DNA: TGTGCCAGTAGTATTCGGGCCTTCTATGGCTACACCTTC.

This clone was counted between two and nine times. The chain uses TRBV7-8 and TRBJ1-5; 10 nucleotides align to TRBD1. Germline trimming cut 5 bases from V and 5 bases from J; bases unmatched to any gene: 6. CDR1 and CDR2 (germline): SGHVS, FQNEAQ. This CDR3 comprises 15 residues. CDR3 protein: CASSPGTGVDQPQHF. The CDR3, as DNA: TGTGCCAGCAGCCCCGGGACAGGGGTGGATCAGCCCCAGCATTTT.

This chain links TRBV30 with TRBJ2-6; 8 bases line up with TRBD1. The V and J ends lost 3 bases and 6 bases, in that order; junction bases with no gene match: 4. This CDR3 is built from 14 residues. Germline-derived CDR1 and CDR2 are GTSNPN and SVGIG (reference sequence). The CDR3: CAWRTQGEANVLTF. The CDR3, as DNA: TGTGCCTGGAGGACACAGGGGGAGGCCAACGTCCTGACTTTC.

The rearrangement links TRBV7-9 to TRBJ2-5; D might be TRBD2 (5 bases). V lost 2 bases and J lost 3, with 10 bases in between. CDR1 is SEHNR, CDR2 FQNEAQ, per germline (reference sequence). The CDR3 contains 14 residues. Written as DNA, the CDR3 is TGTGCCAGCAGCTTACCAACGGGGAAAGAGACCCAGTACTTC. Residues: CASSLPTGKETQYF.

The V call is TRBV2, the J call TRBJ2-5; 9 nucleotides agree with TRBD1. The CDR3 is 14 residues long. CDR1 is SNHLY, CDR2 FYNNEI, per germline. V shed 6 bases and J 1 base; nucleotides not matched to a gene: 3. CDR3 nucleotide sequence: TGTGCCAGCAGGTTGACAGGGGGCCAAGAGACCCAGTACTTC. It specifies CASRLTGGQETQYF.

As DNA, the CDR3 is TGTGCCAGCAGTCGACTAGCGGGAATTCATGAGCAGTTCTTC. Its translation is CASSRLAGIHEQFF. The V gene is TRBV6-5, the J gene TRBJ2-1, with 11 positions matching TRBD2. This CDR3 is built from 14 residues. From germline, CDR1 is MNHEY and CDR2 SVGAGI. The V segment lost 5 bases and the J segment 8 bases; nucleotides outside the gene matches: 5.

The chain joins TRBV28 to TRBJ2-3, with D possibly TRBD1 on 5 matching bases. CDR3 length: 13 amino acids. The germline V gene encodes CDR1 MDHEN and CDR2 SYDVKM. The V end was cut by 7 bases, the J end by 1 base, with 9 bases between. The DNA of the CDR3 is TGTGCCAGCAATCAGGGTGGCACAGATACGCAGTATTTT. Its protein product is CASNQGGTDTQYF.

In the case of this clone: Its ends do not fully match the called genes, so a read error is possible. The same CDR3 also results from other DNA sequences found in this sample. The V and J genes are TRBV11-2 and TRBJ2-1; D is unclear. Germline values: CDR1 SGHAT, CDR2 FQNNGV. CDR3 length equals 15 residues. The CDR3 bases are TGTGCCAGCAGCCTAGACCTTGGCTCCTACAATGAGCAGTTCTTC. It yields the protein CASSLDLGSYNEQFF.

The J gene is TRBJ2-7, the V gene TRBV14, with D maybe TRBD2 (6 bases). The CDR3 has 14 amino acids. The germline gives CDR1 SGHDN, CDR2 FVKESK. With 2 bases removed from V and 2 bases from J, the gap between germline ends came to 10 bases. CDR3 sequence (DNA): TGTGCCAGCAGCCAACTAGCGACCGCCTACGAGCAGTACTTC. It encodes CASSQLATAYEQYF.

This clone appeared a single time. The chain links TRBV12-5 to TRBJ1-2; D is perhaps TRBD1 (5 bases). Trimming removed 6 bases at V and 14 bases at J, with 19 bases between. Germline lookup yields CDR1 LGHNT and CDR2 FRNRAP. The CDR3 loop spans 12 amino acids. The CDR3 nucleotides are TGTGCTAGTGGCCCGGAGGGGCCCCCGGGTACCTTC. Translation gives CASGPEGPPGTF.

As regards this clone: A read error is likely here: a far larger clone is one base away. The same CDR3 can be traced to other DNA sequences in this sample. The rearrangement links TRBV10-3 to TRBJ2-1, with a weak D call TRBD2 (5 bases). Germline V lookup: CDR1 ENHRY, CDR2 SYGVKD. The CDR3 covers 14 residues. With 6 bases removed from V and 0 bases from J, the gap between germline ends came to 9 bases. Here the CDR3 reads CAISEGSSYNEQFF. Written as DNA, the CDR3 is TGTGCCATCAGCGAAGGGAGCTCCTACAATGAGCAGTTCTTC.

The rearrangement uses TRBV6-5 and TRBJ1-1; D not resolved. CDR1 and CDR2 (germline): MNHEY, SVGAGI. The CDR3 has 12 residues. V was cut by 4 bases and J by 5 bases, with 8 bases left in between. The CDR3 nucleotides are TGTGCCAGCAGTTTCCGAGGAACTGAAGCTTTCTTT. Its translation: CASSFRGTEAFF.

A remark on this clone: Other nucleotide sequences in the sample specify the same CDR3. The chain links TRBV15 to TRBJ2-1; D call uncertain. Between the trimmed V and J ends, which lost 1 base and 5 bases, there was a span of 6 bases. The CDR3 covers 13 residues. The germline gives CDR1 LNHNV, CDR2 YYDKDF (reference sequence). The CDR3 DNA reads TGTGCCACCAGCAGAGTTTTAGACAATGAGCAGTTCTTC. Its protein product is CATSRVLDNEQFF. The entire variable domain, with the rest obtained from reference TRBV15 and TRBJ2-1, is as follows: DAMVIQNPRYQVTQFGKPVTLSCSQTLNHNVMYWYQQKSSQAPKLLFHYYDKDFNNEADTPDNFQSRRPNTSFCFLDIRSPGLGDTAMYLCATSRVLDNEQFFGPGTRLTVL.

The table lists this clone with a count of one. The CDR3 region has the DNA TGTGCCAGCAGTGTAACCATTTCATACCGGAGGTGGGAAGAGACCCAGTACTTC. Translation gives CASSVTISYRRWEETQYF. The V call is TRBV28, the J call TRBJ2-5, with D possibly being TRBD2 (5 bases). This CDR3 spans 18 amino acids. Germline assignment: CDR1 MDHEN and CDR2 SYDVKM. V lost 5 bases and J lost 3, with 25 bases in between.

The rearrangement joins TRBV30 to TRBJ1-4, with 8 bases fitting TRBD1. J lost 5 bases, V lost 3 bases, and 8 bases had no gene match. There are 15 residues in the CDR3. The V gene's germline CDR1 is GTSNPN and CDR2 SVGIG (reference sequence). CDR3 nucleotides: TGTGCCTGGAGCCGTAACAGGGGGGCGAATGAAAAACTGTTTTTT. As protein: CAWSRNRGANEKLFF. The whole variable domain, remainder taken from reference TRBV30 and TRBJ1-4, is SQTIHQWPATLVQPVGSPLSLECTVEGTSNPNLYWYRQAAGRGLQLLFYSVGIGQISSEVPQNLSASRPQDRQFILSSKKLLLSDSGFYLCAWSRNRGANEKLFFGSGTQLSVL.

This clone was observed a single time. The sample contains more than one DNA sequence encoding this CDR3. V gene TRBV5-1 combines with J gene TRBJ2-1, with D maybe TRBD1 (8 bases). This CDR3 spans 15 amino acids. The V gene lost 0 bases and the J gene lost 4 bases, with 11 bases spanning the gap. Per the germline V gene, CDR1 is SGHRS and CDR2 is YFSETQ. The CDR3 loop is CASSLDRGGYNEQFF. The CDR3 region has the DNA TGCGCCAGCAGCTTGGACAGGGGGGGATACAATGAGCAGTTCTTC.

This chain joins TRBV10-2 and TRBJ2-2; possible D gene TRBD2, 5 bases. The CDR3 covers 14 residues. V lost 7 bases and J 0 bases, leaving 9 bases between the germline ends. Per the germline V gene, CDR1 is WSHSY and CDR2 is SAAADI. CDR3: CASKDSANTGELFF. CDR3 nucleotides: TGCGCCAGCAAGGACTCCGCGAACACCGGGGAGCTGTTTTTT.